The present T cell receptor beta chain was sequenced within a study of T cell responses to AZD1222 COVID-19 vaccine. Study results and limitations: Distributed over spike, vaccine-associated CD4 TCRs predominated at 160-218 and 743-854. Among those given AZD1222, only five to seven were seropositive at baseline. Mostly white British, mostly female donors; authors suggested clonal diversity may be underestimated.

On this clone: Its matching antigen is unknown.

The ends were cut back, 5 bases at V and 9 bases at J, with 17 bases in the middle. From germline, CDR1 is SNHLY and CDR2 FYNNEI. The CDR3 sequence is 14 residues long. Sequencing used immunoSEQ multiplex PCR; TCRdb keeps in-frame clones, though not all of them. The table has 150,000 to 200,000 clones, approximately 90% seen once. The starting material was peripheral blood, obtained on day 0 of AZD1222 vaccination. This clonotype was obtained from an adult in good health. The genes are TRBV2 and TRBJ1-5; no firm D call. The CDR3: CASSLEGIVSPQHF. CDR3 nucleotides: TGTGCCAGCAGTCTAGAAGGGATAGTGTCGCCCCAGCATTTT.